This TCR beta chain appears in the sequencing data of a study of spatial heterogeneity in lung cancer. Study results and caveats: Tumor mutation counts were tracked by expanded intratumoral alpha and beta TCR counts.

Noted time point: sample taken at primary tumor resection. TCRdb reprocessed the 5' RACE reads with MiXCR, giving one entry per CDR3 protein. The data contain 5,300 or so distinct CDR3 sequences, roughly 7% of them singletons. This clonotype was observed at least ten times. The antigen is not known. The CDR3 has 17 residues. Germline CDR1 MNHEY, CDR2 SVGAGI. Trimming at V came to 2 bases and at J to 0 bases, leaving 10 bases not matched to a gene. The chain joins TRBV6-5 to TRBJ2-7; TRBD1 matches at 7 bases. Here the sequenced sample was lung tumor tissue, taken at surgery. The clonotype was recovered from a male donor with early-stage non-small cell lung cancer. This CDR3 reads CASSYRPGTADSYEQYF. The DNA for the CDR3 is TGTGCCAGCAGTTACCGGCCCGGGACAGCCGACTCCTACGAGCAGTACTTC.